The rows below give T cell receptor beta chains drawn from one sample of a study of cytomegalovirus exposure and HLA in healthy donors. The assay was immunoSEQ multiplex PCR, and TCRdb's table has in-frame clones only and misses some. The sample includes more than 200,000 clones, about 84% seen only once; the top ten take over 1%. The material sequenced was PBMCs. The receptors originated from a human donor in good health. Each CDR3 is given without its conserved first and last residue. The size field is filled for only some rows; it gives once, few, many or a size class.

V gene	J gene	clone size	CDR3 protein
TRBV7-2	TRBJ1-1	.	ASSLLGARNTEAF
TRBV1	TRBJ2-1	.	TSSLFTVVAGVLSSYNEQF
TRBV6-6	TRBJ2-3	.	ASRKGRDSSTDTQY
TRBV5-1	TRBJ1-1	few	ASSWGQDEAF
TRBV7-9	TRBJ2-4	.	ASSISLGDIQY
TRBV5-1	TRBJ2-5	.	ASSHRQGMETQY
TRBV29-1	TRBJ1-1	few	SAKTSLNTEAF
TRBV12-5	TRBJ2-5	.	ASGLPLRVARTETQY
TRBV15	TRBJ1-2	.	ATSKDRGAYGYT
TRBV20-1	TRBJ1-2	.	SARGVEGYT
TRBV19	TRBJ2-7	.	ASSAGTGGGEQY
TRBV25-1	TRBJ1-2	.	ASSGRDRGSYGYT
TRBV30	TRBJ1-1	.	ADVWRSSLNTEAF
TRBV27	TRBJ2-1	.	ASYSGRRHEQF
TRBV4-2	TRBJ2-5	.	ASSQRGEGQLQETQY
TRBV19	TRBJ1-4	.	ASNPRGQGDERGTNEKLF
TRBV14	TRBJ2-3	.	ASSPPGGSLVDTQY
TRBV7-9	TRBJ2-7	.	ASSFSQGKY
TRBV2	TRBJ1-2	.	ASTLLFGSQGGGYGYT
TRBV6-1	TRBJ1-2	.	ASSGTRVASGGYT
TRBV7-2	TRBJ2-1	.	ASSLSTSGSSYNEQF
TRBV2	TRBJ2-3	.	ASSLAGGRTDTQY
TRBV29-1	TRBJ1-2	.	SVEDPTGGPGGYT
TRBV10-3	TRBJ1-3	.	AISATYSGNTIY
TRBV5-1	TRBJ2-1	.	ASSLPRQKRNEQF
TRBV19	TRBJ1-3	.	ASSIEGQLRNTIY
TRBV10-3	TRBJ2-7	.	AISESARVAEQY
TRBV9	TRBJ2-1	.	ASSAPGPQTTHNEQF
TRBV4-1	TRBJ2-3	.	ASSQTRYTDTQY
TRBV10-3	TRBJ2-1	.	AISGTSGKSSYNEQF